This passage covers 10 T cell receptor beta chains from one sample sequenced in a study of blood T cell repertoires in COVID-19. TCRdb keeps only in-frame clones here, not all; method: immunoSEQ multiplex PCR. This table has 55,000 to 75,000 clones, 80% appearing once. Sequenced input: peripheral blood. The receptors come from a man in his 70s who had recovered from COVID-19.

The rearrangement joins TRBV19 to TRBJ1-6, with a weak D call TRBD1 (5 bases). Trimming left V 6 bases short and J 9 bases short, with 15 bases between. This CDR3 contains 14 residues. Germline loops: CDR1 LNHDA, CDR2 SQIVND (reference sequence). This chain's CDR3 is CASRLGQAGSPLHF. The CDR3 DNA reads TGTGCCAGTAGATTGGGGCAGGCCGGTTCACCCCTCCACTTT.

This sequence joins TRBV7-2 and TRBJ2-4; D is unclear. Germline lookup yields CDR1 SGHTA and CDR2 FQGNSA. Deletions cut 1 base from V and 0 bases from J, with 7 bases between. This CDR3 has 15 residues. DNA for the CDR3: TGTGCCAGCAGCTTAGTAGCCGGAGCCAAAAACATTCAGTACTTC. Its translation: CASSLVAGAKNIQYF.

The chain has TRBV3-1 (or the pseudogene TRBV3-2) and TRBJ2-7, with D perhaps matching TRBD2 (7 bases). CDR3 length: 14 amino acids. V lost 1 base and J 3 bases, leaving 10 bases between the germline ends. CDR1 is LGHDT, CDR2 YNNKEL, per germline (reference sequence). The CDR3 is CASSQGGGGYEQYF. The CDR3 DNA follows: TGTGCCAGCAGCCAAGGGGGAGGGGGCTACGAGCAGTACTTC.

The chain has TRBV6-2 or TRBV6-3 and TRBJ2-3, with TRBD2 matching 7 bases. CDR3 size: 16 residues. Germline V CDR1 and CDR2: MNHEY, SVGEGT. Trimming took 4 bases from V and 1 from J; bases not matched to a gene: 8. The CDR3 bases are TGTGCCAGCAGTTCGTGGACTAGTTTCGGCACAGATACGCAGTATTTT. Protein: CASSSWTSFGTDTQYF.

This clone was found once. V gene TRBV11-3 combines with J gene TRBJ2-1; 7 bases are a match to TRBD2. The CDR3 contains 15 residues. Germline V gives CDR1 SGHNT, CDR2 YENEEA. Germline trimming cut 1 base from V and 5 bases from J; bases unmatched to any gene: 5. The CDR3: CASSLGAGTHNEQFF. For the CDR3, the DNA is TGTGCCAGCAGCTTAGGAGCGGGGACCCACAATGAGCAGTTCTTC.

V usage is TRBV6-2 or TRBV6-3 and J usage is TRBJ2-2, with 11 bases fitting TRBD2. CDR1 MNHEY and CDR2 SVGEGT come from the germline V gene. The CDR3 extends over 15 amino acids. Trimming at V came to 5 bases and at J to 4 bases, leaving 3 bases not matched to a gene. The CDR3 reads CASSKLAGGTGELFF. The DNA for the CDR3 is TGTGCCAGCAGTAAGCTAGCGGGAGGCACCGGGGAGCTGTTTTTT.

The rearrangement links TRBV3-1 (or the pseudogene TRBV3-2) to TRBJ2-7; D is unclear. V shed 1 base and J shed 4 bases, with 2 bases lying between them. This CDR3 comprises 11 residues. From germline, CDR1 is LGHDT and CDR2 YNNKEL (reference sequence). CDR3 nucleotide sequence: TGTGCCAGCAGCCAAGCTTACGAGCAGTACTTC. Its protein is CASSQAYEQYF.

This clone was counted only a few times. Different DNA sequences within this sample yield the same CDR3. This chain joins TRBV5-1 and TRBJ1-6; 7 positions agree with TRBD1. V lost 4 bases to trimming and J lost 7 bases; unmatched junction nucleotides: 5. The CDR3 covers 14 residues. Per the germline V gene, CDR1 is SGHRS and CDR2 is YFSETQ. DNA of the CDR3: TGCGCCAGCAGCCCTGGACAGGAAAATTCACCCCTCCACTTT. This sequence encodes CASSPGQENSPLHF.

The chain recombines TRBV5-1 with TRBJ2-5; TRBD1 matches 9 bases. Trimming at V came to 4 bases and at J to 5 bases, leaving 9 bases not matched to a gene. Germline assignment: CDR1 SGHRS and CDR2 YFSETQ. The CDR3 is 15 amino acids. CDR3 loop: CASSPGTGTQETQYF. DNA for the CDR3: TGCGCCAGCAGCCCGGGGACAGGGACCCAGGAGACCCAGTACTTC.

The chain recombines TRBV15 with TRBJ1-5; D is uncertain. This CDR3 contains 15 residues. The V and J ends lost 0 bases and 7 bases respectively, with 13 bases between them. Per the germline V gene, CDR1 is LNHNV and CDR2 is YYDKDF (reference sequence). CDR3 in amino acids: CATSRDSRYGQPQHF. The DNA of the CDR3 is TGTGCCACCAGCAGAGATTCGCGGTACGGACAGCCCCAGCATTTT.